This entry lists 24 T cell receptor beta chains sequenced from one sample in a study of blood T cells in healthy people across ages (dated by TCRdb to between 2014 and 2017). To prepare the library, 5' RACE was applied. Sequencing was carried out with an Illumina HiSeq 2500. A second PCR of roughly 6 to 11 cycles was run with a J-beta primer mix and a sample-barcoded 5' primer. Using fastp at Q25 and MiXCR, TCRdb reprocessed the public reads and kept productive beta chains. Identical CDR3 protein sequences are pooled into one entry, listed with their most common genes and DNA. For this sample there are under 850,000 distinct CDR3 sequences; under 40% appear just once. The ten largest clones take up under 15% of the sample. The sequenced sample consisted of blood. The receptors shown here come from a man aged 18-30 years in good health.

On this clonotype: One end of the junction is discordant with germline, which a read error may explain. The gene calls are TRBV20-1 and TRBJ2-4, with TRBD1 matching 9 bases. The germline CDR1 and CDR2 sequences are DFQATT and SNEGSKA (reference sequence). The CDR3 extends over 15 amino acids. CDR3 sequence: CGARDGGQGALGQYF. CDR3 bases: TGCGGTGCTAGAGATGGGGGACAGGGAGCTCTCGGGCAGTACTTC.

This sequence joins TRBV25-1 and TRBJ1-2; D is uncertain. Trimming cost V 8 bases and J 7 bases, with 11 bases left between them. The CDR3 covers 11 residues. The germline CDR1 and CDR2 sequences are MGHDK and SYGVNS. This CDR3 reads CASLGPSGYTF. The CDR3 region has the DNA TGTGCCAGCCTCGGTCCTAGTGGCTACACCTTC.

The rearrangement joins TRBV10-3 to TRBJ1-2; 7 bases agree with TRBD1. In germline, CDR1 is ENHRY, CDR2 SYGVKD. After removal of 2 bases from V and 8 bases from J, the junction contained 11 bases not matched to a gene. The CDR3 has 15 residues. Here the CDR3 DNA reads TGTGCCATCAGTGAGGACAGGGAACAGGATCGGGGCTACACCTTC. Its translation is CAISEDREQDRGYTF.

In this sample, this clonotype turned up many times. The genes are TRBV29-1 and TRBJ2-6; tentative D call: TRBD1 (6 bases). This CDR3 is 14 amino acids long. CDR1 SQVTM and CDR2 ANQGSEA come from the germline V gene. The V and J ends lost 6 bases and 2 bases respectively, with 11 bases between them. CDR3 residues: CSVLAGAGANVLTF. CDR3 coding DNA: TGCAGCGTCCTCGCAGGGGCTGGGGCCAACGTCCTGACTTTC.

Ten or more counts support this clonotype. V gene TRBV4-3 combines with J gene TRBJ2-4, with 8 positions matching TRBD1. J lost 4 bases, V lost 3 bases, and 5 bases had no gene match. The CDR3 has 15 amino acids. Germline V gene lookup returns CDR1 LGHNA and CDR2 YSLEER. The CDR3 protein is CASSHGQGPKNIQYF. CDR3 nucleotides: TGCGCCAGCAGCCATGGACAGGGCCCGAAAAACATTCAGTACTTC.

The chain recombines TRBV18 with TRBJ1-3; TRBD1 matches at 8 bases. Germline V gene sequence: CDR1 KGHSH, CDR2 LQKENI. J gave up 8 bases and V 4 bases, and 7 bases lay outside the gene matches. The CDR3 loop spans 14 amino acids. CDR3 loop: CASSQTGARDTIYF. As DNA, the CDR3 is TGTGCCAGCTCACAGACAGGGGCCCGAGACACCATATATTTT.

The rearrangement links TRBV5-1 to TRBJ1-1, with D perhaps matching TRBD1 (6 bases). Trimming took 4 bases from V and 2 from J, leaving 15 bases between them. CDR3 length: 15 amino acids. CDR1 and CDR2 from the germline V gene are SGHRS and YFSETQ. The CDR3 loop reads CASSLNRASNTEAFF. CDR3 nucleotides: TGCGCCAGCAGCCTAAACAGGGCCTCTAACACTGAAGCTTTCTTT.

The chain couples TRBV4-3 to TRBJ2-1, with D uncertain. The germline gives CDR1 LGHNA, CDR2 YSLEER. The CDR3 covers 16 residues. Trimming cost V 0 bases and J 4 bases, with 13 bases left between them. CDR3 residues: CASSQDGVAPYNEQFF. As DNA, the CDR3 is TGCGCCAGCAGCCAAGATGGGGTGGCGCCGTACAATGAGCAGTTCTTC.

J is TRBJ1-6 and V is TRBV20-1, with D unclear. The CDR3 runs to 13 residues. From germline, CDR1 is DFQATT and CDR2 SNEGSKA (reference sequence). Trimming cost V 4 bases and J 6 bases, with 10 bases left between them. The CDR3, as DNA: TGCAGTGCTATGGTTGGCAGTAATTCACCCCTCCACTTT. Protein product: CSAMVGSNSPLHF.

This clonotype was detected ten times or more. V is TRBV21-1 and J is TRBJ2-1; the DNA was not compared with TRBD2, the D call given in the table. TRBV21-1 is noted as a pseudogene. The CDR3 extends over 14 amino acids. The CDR3 nucleotides read TGTGCCAGCAGCAAAGATGGAGGAAACAATGAGCAGTTCTTC. Translating gives CASSKDGGNNEQFF.

Here the CDR3 reads CSVGRWNEQYF. In nucleotides, the CDR3 is TGCAGCGTTGGGCGGTGGAACGAGCAGTACTTC. This chain uses TRBV29-1 with TRBJ2-7; no clear D. Trimming pared 4 bases from V and 5 bases from J, leaving 9 bases between. The CDR3 loop spans 11 amino acids. Germline V gene lookup returns CDR1 SQVTM and CDR2 ANQGSEA.

V gene TRBV27 combines with J gene TRBJ2-1, with D perhaps assigned TRBD1 or TRBD2 (6 bases each). Deletions cut 5 bases from V and 3 bases from J, with 14 bases between. From germline, CDR1 is MNHEY and CDR2 SMNVEV (reference sequence). The CDR3 extends over 15 amino acids. For the CDR3, the DNA is TGTGCCAGCAGTCCGCCGAAGGGGGGCTACAATGAGCAGTTCTTC. Protein: CASSPPKGGYNEQFF.

The chain couples TRBV29-1 to TRBJ2-1; 11 nucleotides agree with TRBD1. Trimming at V came to 3 bases and at J to 8 bases, leaving 6 bases not matched to a gene. Germline V CDR1 and CDR2: SQVTM, ANQGSEA. The CDR3 spans 14 residues. CDR3 protein: CSVDVGQGADEQFF. CDR3 sequence (DNA): TGCAGCGTTGACGTCGGACAGGGGGCCGATGAGCAGTTCTTC.

The genes are TRBV6-4 and TRBJ1-6; tentative D call: TRBD1 (5 bases). CDR3 length: 14 residues. V lost 5 bases, J lost 8 bases, and 13 bases lay in between. Per the germline V gene, CDR1 is MRHNA and CDR2 is SNTAGT. CDR3 DNA sequence: TGTGCCAGCAGTTCCGGGGGTCCGGATTCACCCCTCCACTTT. Protein: CASSSGGPDSPLHF.

The rearrangement joins TRBV24-1 to TRBJ2-1; TRBD2 agrees at 10 bases. V trimming: 0 bases; J trimming: 1 base; junction bases outside the gene matches: 11. Per the germline V gene, CDR1 is KGHDR and CDR2 is SFDVKD. This CDR3 region has 20 residues. CDR3 region: CATSDLKAGGPKGSYNEQFF. The CDR3 nucleotides are TGTGCCACCAGTGATTTGAAAGCGGGGGGGCCCAAAGGGTCCTACAATGAGCAGTTCTTC.

This chain connects TRBV18 to TRBJ2-5, with a weak D call TRBD2 (6 bases). CDR3 length: 13 residues. The germline CDR1 and CDR2 sequences are KGHSH and LQKENI. V lost 6 bases to trimming and J lost 7 bases, with 15 bases between them. DNA of the CDR3: TGTGCCAGCTCCTCAGGGACTCCATCGACCCAGTACTTC. Amino acids: CASSSGTPSTQYF.

This chain's CDR3 is CASNYKGLAGTDTQYF. The CDR3 nucleotides are TGTGCCAGCAACTACAAAGGACTAGCGGGGACAGATACGCAGTATTTT. J is TRBJ2-3 and V is TRBV7-2, with 12 bases matching TRBD2. V lost 7 bases, J lost 3 bases, and 8 bases stayed unmatched. Germline-derived CDR1 and CDR2 are SGHTA and FQGNSA. There are 16 residues in the CDR3.

The genes are TRBV7-2 and TRBJ2-3; D remains unclear. Germline lookup yields CDR1 SGHTA and CDR2 FQGNSA. Trimming took off 3 bases at V and 2 bases at J, with 9 bases between the two ends. This CDR3 region has 14 residues. CDR3 in DNA: TGTGCCAGCAGCTTGGCAGGAACCACAGATACGCAGTATTTT. Translating it yields CASSLAGTTDTQYF.

Concerning this clonotype itself: At one boundary the junction diverges from the germline segment, which might be a read error. This chain uses TRBV7-2 with TRBJ2-3; 11 bases agree with TRBD2. The CDR3 contains 16 residues. Germline loops: CDR1 SGHTA, CDR2 FQGNSA. The CDR3: CASSFFSGGAVDTRYF. The CDR3 DNA reads TGTGCCAGCAGCTTTTTTAGCGGGGGGGCCGTAGATACGCGGTATTTT.

The chain carries TRBV4-1 and TRBJ1-1, with 11 nucleotides matching TRBD1. The V segment lost 4 bases and the J segment 4 bases; nucleotides outside the gene matches: 5. CDR3 length: 15 amino acids. CDR1 MGHRA and CDR2 YSYEKL come from the germline V gene. The CDR3 protein is CASSPGTGGVTEAFF. CDR3 nucleotides: TGCGCCAGCAGCCCCGGGACAGGGGGAGTCACTGAAGCTTTCTTT.

The chain combines TRBV29-1 with TRBJ2-7; 11 bases align to TRBD2. With 3 bases clipped from V and 2 bases from J, the junction kept 6 bases outside the gene matches. The germline V gene encodes CDR1 SQVTM and CDR2 ANQGSEA. The CDR3 is made up of 15 amino acids. CDR3 nucleotide sequence: TGCAGCGTTGATAAAGGGACTAGCGGCACCTACGAGCAGTACTTC. Protein sequence: CSVDKGTSGTYEQYF.

This clonotype was detected only a few times. The rearrangement links TRBV12-3 or TRBV12-4 to TRBJ1-1; TRBD1 is a possible D gene (6 bases). CDR3 length: 17 residues. Deletions cut 1 base from V and 4 bases from J, with 19 bases between. CDR3 in DNA: TGTGCCAGCAGTTTAGACTCGGGACACCCAGGTAGCACTGAAGCTTTCTTT. Amino acids: CASSLDSGHPGSTEAFF.

A few counts support this clonotype. Germline and junction disagree at one end, which may indicate a read error. The chain uses TRBV7-2 and TRBJ2-1; D not resolved. Germline V CDR1 and CDR2: SGHTA, FQGNSA. CDR3 length: 13 residues. The CDR3 DNA is TGTGCCAGCAGCGTAGCTCGATACAATGAGCAGTTCTTC. Amino acid sequence: CASSVARYNEQFF.

This clonotype was counted only a few times. The V call is TRBV12-3 or TRBV12-4, the J call TRBJ2-7; D gene unclear. This CDR3 is 12 amino acids long. V lost 3 bases to trimming and J lost 7 bases, with 10 bases between them. The CDR3 DNA sequence: TGTGCCAGCAGTTTGGGTGGGTGGGAGCAGTACTTC. Protein sequence: CASSLGGWEQYF.